Detailed here is one T cell receptor beta chain. The target antigen is unknown. This sample was included in a study of OX40 agonist ivuxolimab in advanced cancers. Study at large: The mean age was roughly 60 years, ranging from about 20 to 90, with 82.7% of participants male. Two patients with cutaneous melanoma and one with hepatocellular carcinoma, three in total, showed partial responses. Study-wide results and limits: On average, a greater number of expanded clones characterised CD8+ T cells relative to CD4+.

TCRdb keeps only in-frame clones here, not all; method: immunoSEQ multiplex PCR. Altogether 75,000 to 80,000 clones are present, 70% to 90% being singletons, with the ten largest covering 1.5% to 2%. CDR3 size: 15 residues. Germline V gives CDR1 SGDLS, CDR2 YYNGEE. Trimming cost V 4 bases and J 10 bases, with 18 bases left between them. The sample here was CD4+ or CD8+ T cells sorted from blood, taken in a trial of the OX40 agonist ivuxolimab. This sequence joins TRBV9 and TRBJ1-6, with D unresolved. The receptor was derived from an adult with an advanced solid tumor such as melanoma, head and neck, liver or kidney cancer. The CDR3 nucleotides read TGTGCCAGCAGCCCTTTTAGTGCCGAGGAATCACCCCTCCACTTT. Translated, it gives CASSPFSAEESPLHF.